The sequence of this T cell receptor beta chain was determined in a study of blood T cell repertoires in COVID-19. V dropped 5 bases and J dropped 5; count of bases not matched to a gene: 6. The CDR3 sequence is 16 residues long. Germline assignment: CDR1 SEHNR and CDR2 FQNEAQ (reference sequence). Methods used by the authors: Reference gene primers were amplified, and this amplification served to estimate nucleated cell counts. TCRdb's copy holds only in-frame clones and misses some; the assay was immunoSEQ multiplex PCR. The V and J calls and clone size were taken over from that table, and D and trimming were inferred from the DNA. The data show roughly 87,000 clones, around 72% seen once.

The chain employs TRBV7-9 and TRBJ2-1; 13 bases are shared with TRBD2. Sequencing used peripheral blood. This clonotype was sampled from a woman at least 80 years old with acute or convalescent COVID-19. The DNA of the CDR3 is TGTGCCAGCAGCCTCCGACTAGCGGGGGGTAACAATGAGCAGTTCTTC. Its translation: CASSLRLAGGNNEQFF.